This entry lists 29 T cell receptor beta chains sequenced from one sample in a study of control samples from healthy donors and cancer patients. Generated by immunoSEQ multiplex PCR, the TCRdb table keeps only in-frame clones and is missing some. The repertoire holds around 130,000 clones, with about 95% as singletons. Sequenced material: blood. Receptors were obtained from a man younger than 45 in good health.

The V gene is TRBV7-2, the J gene TRBJ2-7, with TRBD1 matching over 9 bases. Trimming cost V 6 bases and J 2 bases; bases outside gene matches: 5. Per the germline V gene, CDR1 is SGHTA and CDR2 is FQGNSA. This CDR3 spans 14 amino acids. This CDR3 reads CASRTDRGTYEQYF. CDR3 in DNA: TGTGCCAGCAGAACCGACAGGGGGACCTACGAGCAGTACTTC.

The genes are TRBV6-2 or TRBV6-3 and TRBJ2-3; unclear D gene. The V end was cut by 6 bases, the J end by 6 bases, with 10 bases between. In germline, CDR1 is MNHEY, CDR2 SVGEGT. The CDR3 covers 12 residues. The CDR3 loop reads CASSPPLDTQYF. For the CDR3, the DNA is TGTGCCAGCAGCCCCCCGTTGGATACGCAGTATTTT.

This clone has just one count. CDR3: CASRGTGREKLFF. CDR3 DNA sequence: TGCGCCAGCAGGGGGACAGGAAGAGAAAAACTGTTTTTT. The V call is TRBV5-1, the J call TRBJ1-4, with 8 positions matching TRBD1. Unmatched junction bases numbered 5, after V lost 5 bases and J lost 8 bases. The CDR3 length is 13 residues. Per germline, CDR1 SGHRS and CDR2 YFSETQ.

A single count supports this clone. The V call is TRBV15, the J call TRBJ2-4; D may match TRBD1 or TRBD2 (5 bases each). This CDR3 is built from 13 residues. From germline, CDR1 is LNHNV and CDR2 YYDKDF (reference sequence). Trimming took 5 bases from V and 4 from J, leaving 9 bases between them. CDR3: CATSGGEKNIQYF. CDR3 DNA: TGTGCCACCAGCGGGGGAGAGAAAAACATTCAGTACTTC. Filled out from reference TRBV15 and TRBJ2-4, the complete variable domain reads DAMVIQNPRYQVTQFGKPVTLSCSQTLNHNVMYWYQQKSSQAPKLLFHYYDKDFNNEADTPDNFQSRRPNTSFCFLDIRSPGLGDTAMYLCATSGGEKNIQYFGAGTRLSVL.

This chain joins TRBV29-1 and TRBJ1-1; D remains unclear. The CDR3 spans 11 residues. CDR1 SQVTM and CDR2 ANQGSEA come from the germline V gene. V lost 4 bases, J lost 4 bases, and 7 bases lay in between. This CDR3 reads CSVVKGTEAFF. As DNA, the CDR3 is TGCAGCGTTGTGAAGGGCACTGAAGCTTTCTTT. The variable domain in full, completed from reference TRBV29-1 and TRBJ1-1, reads SAVISQKPSRDICQRGTSLTIQCQVDSQVTMMFWYRQQPGQSLTLIATANQGSEATYESGFVIDKFPISRPNLTFSTLTVSNMSPEDSSIYLCSVVKGTEAFFGQGTRLTVV.

The chain couples TRBV5-1 to TRBJ2-7, with D tentatively TRBD1 or TRBD2 (7 bases each). The CDR3 is made up of 11 amino acids. The V and J ends lost 10 bases and 4 bases respectively, with 12 bases between them. CDR1 and CDR2 (germline): SGHRS, YFSETQ. Written as DNA, the CDR3 is TGCGCCTCAGGGGGGGAGTACGAGCAGTACTTC. This gives the protein CASGGEYEQYF.

The chain links TRBV2 to TRBJ1-4; unclear D gene. The ends were cut back, 6 bases at V and 0 bases at J, with 8 bases in the middle. The germline V gene encodes CDR1 SNHLY and CDR2 FYNNEI. The CDR3 totals 14 residues. CDR3 region: CASSVYATNEKLFF. DNA for the CDR3: TGTGCCAGCAGCGTCTATGCAACTAATGAAAAACTGTTTTTT.

The chain carries TRBV7-3 and TRBJ2-1; the D gene could be TRBD1 or TRBD2 (6 bases each). Per the germline V gene, CDR1 is SGHTA and CDR2 is FQGTGA. Trimming removed 5 bases from V and 10 bases from J, with 12 bases in between. The CDR3 extends over 12 amino acids. CDR3 protein: CASSPRGREQFF. CDR3 DNA: TGTGCCAGCAGCCCACGGGGGCGGGAGCAGTTCTTC.

The CDR3 spells CASSGTGDPYSPLHF. The DNA for the CDR3 is TGTGCCAGCAGCGGGACAGGGGATCCTTATTCACCCCTCCACTTT. V and J are TRBV2 and TRBJ1-6; 10 positions agree with TRBD1. Germline-derived CDR1 and CDR2 are SNHLY and FYNNEI. After removal of 6 bases from V and 8 bases from J, the junction contained 7 bases not matched to a gene. The CDR3 totals 15 residues.

This sequence joins TRBV5-6 and TRBJ2-2; no reliable D call. This CDR3 spans 13 amino acids. The V gene's germline CDR1 is SGHDT and CDR2 YYEEEE. The V and J ends lost 1 base and 6 bases respectively, with 7 bases between them. DNA for the CDR3: TGTGCCAGCAGCTTGCTAGAGGCCGGGGAGCTGTTTTTT. Translation gives CASSLLEAGELFF. The full variable domain, completed using reference TRBV5-6 and TRBJ2-2, is DAGVTQSPTHLIKTRGQQVTLRCSPKSGHDTVSWYQQALGQGPQFIFQYYEEEERQRGNFPDRFSGHQFPNYSSELNVNALLLGDSALYLCASSLLEAGELFFGEGSRLTVL.

The chain has TRBV7-9 and TRBJ1-2; no clear D. Germline V gives CDR1 SEHNR, CDR2 FQNEAQ (reference sequence). The CDR3 has 13 amino acids. V was clipped by 4 bases and J by 7 bases, with 13 bases between them. The CDR3 DNA follows: TGTGCCAGCAGCTCGTCCTGGGATGGTGGCTACACCTTC. It is translated as CASSSSWDGGYTF.

This clone was seen only a few times. V is TRBV3-1 (or the pseudogene TRBV3-2) and J is TRBJ2-1; D gene uncertain. The CDR3 length is 12 residues. V lost 4 bases and J 9 bases, leaving 10 bases between the germline ends. Germline-derived CDR1 and CDR2 are LGHDT and YNNKEL (reference sequence). The CDR3 coding sequence is TGTGCCAGCAGCCTGAAAGGCTCTGAGCAGTTCTTC. Protein: CASSLKGSEQFF.

The chain is built from TRBV18 and TRBJ1-1; maybe TRBD1 (6 bases). The germline CDR1 and CDR2 sequences are KGHSH and LQKENI. The CDR3 contains 15 residues. V shed 2 bases and J shed 6 bases, with 16 bases lying between them. The CDR3 DNA follows: TGTGCCAGCTCACCAGCTGGGGGGCGGTCGGCTGAAGCTTTCTTT. It yields the protein CASSPAGGRSAEAFF.

V and J are TRBV2 and TRBJ2-5; D remains unclear. V lost 7 bases to trimming and J lost 5 bases, with 17 bases between them. Germline V gives CDR1 SNHLY, CDR2 FYNNEI. The CDR3 length is 14 residues. In DNA form, the CDR3 reads TGTGCCAGCATCAGAACCCCACAGAGGGAGACCCAGTACTTC. It specifies CASIRTPQRETQYF.

V usage is TRBV14 and J usage is TRBJ2-5; TRBD1 or TRBD2 may be the D gene (5 bases each). CDR1 and CDR2 (germline): SGHDN, FVKESK. Trimming left V 0 bases short and J 2 bases short, with 7 bases between. The CDR3 loop spans 14 amino acids. This CDR3 reads CASSQDEGQETQYF. CDR3 DNA sequence: TGTGCCAGCAGCCAAGATGAGGGGCAAGAGACCCAGTACTTC. The full variable domain, completed using reference TRBV14 and TRBJ2-5, is EAGVTQFPSHSVIEKGQTVTLRCDPISGHDNLYWYRRVMGKEIKFLLHFVKESKQDESGMPNNRFLAERTGGTYSTLKVQPAELEDSGVYFCASSQDEGQETQYFGPGTRLLVL.

This clone was found once. Written as DNA, the CDR3 is TGTGCCAGCAGCTTAGTGCAGGGTTATAATTCACCCCTCCACTTT. This translates into CASSLVQGYNSPLHF. The chain is built from TRBV7-6 and TRBJ1-6; TRBD1 is a possible D gene (5 bases). The germline V gene has CDR1 SGHVS and CDR2 FNYEAQ. The V end lost 1 base, the J end lost 4 bases, and 8 bases lay between the germline ends. The CDR3 extends over 15 amino acids.

As DNA, the CDR3 is TGTGCCAGCAGTGCCCCCCCGCACGAGCAGTACTTC. The encoded protein is CASSAPPHEQYF. The chain couples TRBV28 to TRBJ2-7; D ambiguous. V was cut by 5 bases and J by 5 bases, with 10 bases left in between. The CDR3 contains 12 residues. Germline V gene lookup returns CDR1 MDHEN and CDR2 SYDVKM.

The genes are TRBV7-9 and TRBJ1-2, with TRBD1 as a possible D gene (6 bases). Germline CDR1 SEHNR, CDR2 FQNEAQ (reference sequence). Deletions cut 4 bases from V and 2 bases from J, with 17 bases between. There are 16 residues in the CDR3. The CDR3 is CASSSQGRGWNYGYTF. For the CDR3, the DNA is TGTGCCAGCAGCTCACAGGGAAGAGGGTGGAACTATGGCTACACCTTC.

For the CDR3, the DNA is TGTGCCAGCAGTGAAACTAGATCGGGGGAGCAGTACTTC. Translated, it gives CASSETRSGEQYF. This chain connects TRBV6-4 to TRBJ2-7, with D tentatively TRBD2 (5 bases). V shed 3 bases and J shed 7 bases, with 13 bases lying between them. Per the germline V gene, CDR1 is MRHNA and CDR2 is SNTAGT. CDR3 length: 13 amino acids.

J is TRBJ1-5 and V is TRBV7-2, with no clear D. Trimming removed 1 base from V and 10 bases from J, with 11 bases in between. This CDR3 contains 13 residues. Germline lookup yields CDR1 SGHTA and CDR2 FQGNSA. CDR3 protein: CASSLDSGKPQHF. The CDR3 DNA follows: TGTGCCAGCAGCTTAGACAGCGGGAAACCCCAGCATTTT.

The chain couples TRBV7-2 to TRBJ2-2; D unclear. The CDR3 is 16 amino acids. Trimming took off 2 bases at V and 2 bases at J, with 12 bases between the two ends. Germline CDR1 and CDR2: SGHTA and FQGNSA. The CDR3 loop reads CASSLNSLTNTGELFF. The CDR3, as DNA: TGTGCCAGCAGCTTAAACTCACTAACAAACACCGGGGAGCTGTTTTTT.

The V and J genes are TRBV24-1 and TRBJ2-5; 7 bases map to TRBD1. Germline CDR1 KGHDR, CDR2 SFDVKD. V was clipped by 3 bases and J by 5 bases; unmatched bases: 14. The CDR3 length is 17 residues. The CDR3 nucleotides read TGTGCCACCAGTGATACCATGTCACAGGGGAATACCGAGACCCAGTACTTC. This sequence encodes CATSDTMSQGNTETQYF.

The V and J genes are TRBV5-1 and TRBJ1-1; D possibly corresponds to TRBD1 (5 bases). Germline V gene sequence: CDR1 SGHRS, CDR2 YFSETQ. Trimming took off 0 bases at V and 5 bases at J, with 11 bases between the two ends. The CDR3 has 14 residues. The CDR3 sequence is CASSLEGSGTEAFF. The CDR3 nucleotides are TGCGCCAGCAGCTTGGAGGGGTCGGGGACTGAAGCTTTCTTT.

The V gene is TRBV5-4, the J gene TRBJ1-3; D gene ambiguous. V was pared by 4 bases and J by 5 bases, with 13 bases between. The length of the CDR3 is 14 residues. CDR1 and CDR2 (germline): SGHNT, YYREEE (reference sequence). The CDR3 DNA reads as TGTGCCAGCAGCATCGACAATCTGCGAAACACCATATATTTT. Amino acids: CASSIDNLRNTIYF.

The CDR3 sequence is CATSPGVYTEAFF. The CDR3 nucleotides read TGTGCCACCAGTCCGGGGGTGTACACTGAAGCTTTCTTT. The J gene is TRBJ1-1, the V gene TRBV15; possible D gene TRBD1, 5 bases. The germline V gene encodes CDR1 LNHNV and CDR2 YYDKDF (reference sequence). The CDR3 sequence is 13 residues long. Trimming removed 6 bases from V and 3 bases from J, with 11 bases in between. The full variable domain, rest sourced from reference TRBV15 and TRBJ1-1, is DAMVIQNPRYQVTQFGKPVTLSCSQTLNHNVMYWYQQKSSQAPKLLFHYYDKDFNNEADTPDNFQSRRPNTSFCFLDIRSPGLGDTAMYLCATSPGVYTEAFFGQGTRLTVV.

V and J are TRBV6-6 and TRBJ1-1, with D uncertain. The germline V gene has CDR1 MNHNY and CDR2 SVGAGI (reference sequence). The CDR3 consists of 15 residues. V gave up 2 bases and J gave up 2 bases, with 12 bases separating them. CDR3 region: CASSYRETLNTEAFF. The DNA for the CDR3 is TGTGCCAGCAGTTACAGGGAGACTCTCAACACTGAAGCTTTCTTT.

The rearrangement uses TRBV10-2 and TRBJ2-3; D not certain. Trimming pared 3 bases from V and 0 bases from J, leaving 16 bases between. CDR3 length: 17 amino acids. CDR1 and CDR2 from the germline V gene are WSHSY and SAAADI. DNA for the CDR3: TGCGCCAGCAGTGACTTTGGTAACAAACCTAGCACAGATACGCAGTATTTT. Translation: CASSDFGNKPSTDTQYF.

The chain carries TRBV30 and TRBJ2-7, with 9 bases lining up with TRBD1. V dropped 2 bases and J dropped 3; count of bases not matched to a gene: 2. This CDR3 has 13 amino acids. CDR1 GTSNPN and CDR2 SVGIG come from the germline V gene (reference sequence). For the CDR3, the DNA is TGTGCCTGGAGTCTGGGACAGGGCTACGAGCAGTACTTC. The encoded protein is CAWSLGQGYEQYF.

The V and J genes are TRBV2 and TRBJ1-3; tentatively, D is TRBD1 (6 bases). The V and J ends lost 8 bases and 4 bases respectively, with 15 bases between them. The V gene's germline CDR1 is SNHLY and CDR2 FYNNEI. This CDR3 spans 14 amino acids. The CDR3 nucleotides are TGTGCCAGCGTACCTACAGGGTCCGGAAACACCATATATTTT. This codes for CASVPTGSGNTIYF.